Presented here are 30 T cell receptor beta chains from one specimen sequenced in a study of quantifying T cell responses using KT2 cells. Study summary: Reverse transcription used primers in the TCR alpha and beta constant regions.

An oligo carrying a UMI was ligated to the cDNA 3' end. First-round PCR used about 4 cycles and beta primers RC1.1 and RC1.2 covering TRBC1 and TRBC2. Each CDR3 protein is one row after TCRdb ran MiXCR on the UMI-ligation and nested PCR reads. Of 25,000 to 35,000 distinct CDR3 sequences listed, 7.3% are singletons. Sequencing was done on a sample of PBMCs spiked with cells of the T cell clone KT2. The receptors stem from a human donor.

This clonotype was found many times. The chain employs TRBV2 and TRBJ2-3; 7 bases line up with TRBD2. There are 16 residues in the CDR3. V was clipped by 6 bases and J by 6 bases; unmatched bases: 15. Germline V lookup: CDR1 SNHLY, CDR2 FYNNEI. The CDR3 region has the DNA TGTGCCAGCAGCCGGGTGGGTTTAGCGGGTCACGATACGCAGTATTTT. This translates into CASSRVGLAGHDTQYF.

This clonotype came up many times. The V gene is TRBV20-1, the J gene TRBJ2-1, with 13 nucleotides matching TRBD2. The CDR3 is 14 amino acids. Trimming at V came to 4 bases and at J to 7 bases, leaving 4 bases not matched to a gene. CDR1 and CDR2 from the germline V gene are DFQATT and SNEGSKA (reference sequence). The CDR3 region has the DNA TGCAGTGCTATACTAGCGGGGGGGCGAAATGAGCAGTTCTTC. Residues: CSAILAGGRNEQFF.

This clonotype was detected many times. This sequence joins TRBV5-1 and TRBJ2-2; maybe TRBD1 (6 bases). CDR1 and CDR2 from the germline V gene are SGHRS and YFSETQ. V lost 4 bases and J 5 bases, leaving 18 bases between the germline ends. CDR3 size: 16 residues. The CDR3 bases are TGCGCCAGCAGCCCACAGGGCGCGGTGGGGACCGGGGAGCTGTTTTTT. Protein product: CASSPQGAVGTGELFF.

Written as DNA, the CDR3 is TGTGCCATCAGAGGCCTTAGGTCCTACGAGCAGTACTTC. Amino acid sequence: CAIRGLRSYEQYF. The chain joins TRBV10-3 to TRBJ2-7; D call uncertain. Trimming cost V 6 bases and J 1 base, with 10 bases left between them. The CDR3 spans 13 residues. Germline V lookup: CDR1 ENHRY, CDR2 SYGVKD.

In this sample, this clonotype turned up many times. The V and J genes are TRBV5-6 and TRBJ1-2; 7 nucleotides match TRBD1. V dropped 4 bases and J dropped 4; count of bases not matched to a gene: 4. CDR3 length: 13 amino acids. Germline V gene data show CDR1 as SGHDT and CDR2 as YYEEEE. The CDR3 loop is CASSPNRGYGYTF. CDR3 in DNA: TGTGCCAGCAGCCCAAACAGGGGCTATGGCTACACCTTC.

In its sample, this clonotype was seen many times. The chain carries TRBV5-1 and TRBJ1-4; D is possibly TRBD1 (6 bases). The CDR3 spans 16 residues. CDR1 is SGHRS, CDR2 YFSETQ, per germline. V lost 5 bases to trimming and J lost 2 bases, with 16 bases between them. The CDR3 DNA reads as TGCGCCAGCAGTCTTACAGGGTTGGGGACTAATGAAAAACTGTTTTTT. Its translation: CASSLTGLGTNEKLFF.

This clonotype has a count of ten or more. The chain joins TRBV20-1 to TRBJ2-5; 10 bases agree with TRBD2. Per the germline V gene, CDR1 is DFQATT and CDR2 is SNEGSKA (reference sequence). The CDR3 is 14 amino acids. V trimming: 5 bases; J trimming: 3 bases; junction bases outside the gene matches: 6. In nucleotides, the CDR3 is TGCAGTGCTTGGGAACTAGCGGGGAAAGAGACCCAGTACTTC. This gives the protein CSAWELAGKETQYF.

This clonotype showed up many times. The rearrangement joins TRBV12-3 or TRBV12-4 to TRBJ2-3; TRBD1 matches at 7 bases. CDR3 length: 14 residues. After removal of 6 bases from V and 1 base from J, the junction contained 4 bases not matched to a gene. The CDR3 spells CASSGTGGTDTQYF. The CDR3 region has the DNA TGTGCCAGCAGCGGAACAGGGGGCACAGATACGCAGTATTTT.

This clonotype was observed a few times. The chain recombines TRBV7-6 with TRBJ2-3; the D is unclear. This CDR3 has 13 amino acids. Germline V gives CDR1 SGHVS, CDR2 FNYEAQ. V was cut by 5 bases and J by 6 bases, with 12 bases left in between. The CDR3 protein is CASSRSRLDTQYF. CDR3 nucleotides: TGTGCCAGCAGCCGAAGTCGCTTGGATACGCAGTATTTT.

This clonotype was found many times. CDR3 amino acids: CASSPGQFTEAFF. The CDR3 coding sequence is TGTGCCAGCAGCCCCGGACAGTTCACTGAAGCTTTCTTT. The chain recombines TRBV9 with TRBJ1-1; perhaps TRBD1 as D (6 bases). The germline V gene encodes CDR1 SGDLS and CDR2 YYNGEE. Trimming stripped 4 bases from V and 4 bases from J, with 11 bases between. The CDR3 contains 13 residues.

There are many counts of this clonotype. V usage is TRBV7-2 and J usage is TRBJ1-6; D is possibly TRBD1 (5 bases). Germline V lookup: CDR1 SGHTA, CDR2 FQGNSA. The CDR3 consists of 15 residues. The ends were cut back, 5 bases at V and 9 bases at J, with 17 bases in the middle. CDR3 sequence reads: CASSQGPLVGSPLHF. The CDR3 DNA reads TGTGCCAGCAGCCAGGGTCCCCTCGTAGGTTCACCCCTCCACTTT.

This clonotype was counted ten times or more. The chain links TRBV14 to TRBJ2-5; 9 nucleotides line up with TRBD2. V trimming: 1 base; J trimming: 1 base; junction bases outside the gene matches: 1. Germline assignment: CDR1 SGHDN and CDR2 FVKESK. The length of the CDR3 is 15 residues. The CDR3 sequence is CASSQGLAVQETQYF. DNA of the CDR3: TGTGCCAGCAGCCAAGGACTAGCGGTCCAAGAGACCCAGTACTTC.

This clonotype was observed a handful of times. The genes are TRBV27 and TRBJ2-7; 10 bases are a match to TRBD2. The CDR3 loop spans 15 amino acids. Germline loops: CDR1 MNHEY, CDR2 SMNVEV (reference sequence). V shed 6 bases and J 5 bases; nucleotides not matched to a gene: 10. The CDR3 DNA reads TGTGCCAGCAGCCCTCCAGCGGGAGGGCTGAACGAGCAGTACTTC. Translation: CASSPPAGGLNEQYF.

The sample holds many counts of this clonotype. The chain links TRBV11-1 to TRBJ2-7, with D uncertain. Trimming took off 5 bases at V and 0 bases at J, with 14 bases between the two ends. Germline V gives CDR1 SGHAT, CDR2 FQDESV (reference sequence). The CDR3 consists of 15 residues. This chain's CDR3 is CASSLDTISSYEQYF. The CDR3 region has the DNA TGTGCCAGCAGCCTAGACACGATCAGCTCCTACGAGCAGTACTTC.

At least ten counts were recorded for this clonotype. The DNA of the CDR3 is TGCGCCAGCAGCCCTTCGACAGGGAACACCGGGGAGCTGTTTTTT. It specifies CASSPSTGNTGELFF. The chain carries TRBV4-3 and TRBJ2-2, with D possibly being TRBD1 (6 bases). Trimming left V 4 bases short and J 1 base short, with 10 bases between. The CDR3 totals 15 residues. Germline loops: CDR1 LGHNA, CDR2 YSLEER.

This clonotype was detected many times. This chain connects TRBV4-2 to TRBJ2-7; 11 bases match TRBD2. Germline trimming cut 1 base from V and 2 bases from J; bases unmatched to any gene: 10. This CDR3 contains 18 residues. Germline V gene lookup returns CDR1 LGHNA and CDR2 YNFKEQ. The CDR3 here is CASSQATSGRTTTYEQYF. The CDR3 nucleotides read TGTGCCAGCAGCCAAGCTACTAGCGGGAGAACTACAACCTACGAGCAGTACTTC.

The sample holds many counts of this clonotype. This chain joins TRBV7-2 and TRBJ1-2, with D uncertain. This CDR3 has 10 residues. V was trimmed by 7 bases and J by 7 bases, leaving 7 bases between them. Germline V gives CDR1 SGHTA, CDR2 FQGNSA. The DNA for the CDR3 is TGTGCCAGCATAGGGATTGGCTACACCTTC. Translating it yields CASIGIGYTF.

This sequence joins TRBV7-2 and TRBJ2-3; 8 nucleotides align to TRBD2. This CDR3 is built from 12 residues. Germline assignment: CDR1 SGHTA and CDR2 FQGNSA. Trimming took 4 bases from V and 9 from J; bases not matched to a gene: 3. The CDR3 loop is CASSSSGSTQYF. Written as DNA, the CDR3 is TGTGCCAGCAGCTCTAGCGGGTCAACGCAGTATTTT.

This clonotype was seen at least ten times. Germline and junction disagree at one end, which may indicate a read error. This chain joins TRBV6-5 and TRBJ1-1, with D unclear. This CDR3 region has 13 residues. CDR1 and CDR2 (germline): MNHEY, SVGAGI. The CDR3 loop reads CAVQRELNTEAFF. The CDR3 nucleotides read TGCGCCGTACAGAGGGAACTGAACACTGAAGCTTTCTTT.

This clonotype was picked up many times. CDR3 protein: CASTTFTGQETQYF. The CDR3 coding sequence is TGTGCCAGCACCACTTTCACCGGCCAAGAGACCCAGTACTTC. This chain uses TRBV11-3 with TRBJ2-5; D gene uncertain. The V end was cut by 7 bases, the J end by 1 base, with 13 bases between. CDR1 is SGHNT, CDR2 YENEEA, per germline. The CDR3 contains 14 residues.

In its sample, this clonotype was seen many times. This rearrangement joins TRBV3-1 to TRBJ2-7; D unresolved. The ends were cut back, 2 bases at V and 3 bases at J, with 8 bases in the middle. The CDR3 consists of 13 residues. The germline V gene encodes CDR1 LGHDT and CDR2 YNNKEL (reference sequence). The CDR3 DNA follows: TGTGCCAGCAGCCAAATAGAAGACTACGAGCAGTACTTC. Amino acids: CASSQIEDYEQYF.

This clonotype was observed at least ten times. The CDR3 loop reads CASSKTSANSYEQYF. The CDR3, as DNA: TGTGCCAGTAGCAAGACGTCCGCGAACTCCTACGAGCAGTACTTC. J is TRBJ2-7 and V is TRBV19, with D unresolved. V was shortened by 6 bases and J by 0 bases, with 15 bases between the two germline ends. CDR1 and CDR2 from the germline V gene are LNHDA and SQIVND (reference sequence). The CDR3 consists of 15 residues.

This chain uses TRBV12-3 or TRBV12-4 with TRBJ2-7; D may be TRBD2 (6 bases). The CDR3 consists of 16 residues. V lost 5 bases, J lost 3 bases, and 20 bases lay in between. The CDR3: CASSQQTSRIGYEQYF. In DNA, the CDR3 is TGTGCCAGCAGTCAGCAGACTAGTAGGATAGGCTACGAGCAGTACTTC.

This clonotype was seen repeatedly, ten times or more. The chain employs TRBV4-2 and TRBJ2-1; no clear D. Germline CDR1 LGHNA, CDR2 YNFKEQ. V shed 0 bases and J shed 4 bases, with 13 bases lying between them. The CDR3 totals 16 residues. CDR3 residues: CASSQEGRVPYNEQFF. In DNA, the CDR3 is TGTGCCAGCAGCCAAGAGGGTAGGGTACCATACAATGAGCAGTTCTTC.

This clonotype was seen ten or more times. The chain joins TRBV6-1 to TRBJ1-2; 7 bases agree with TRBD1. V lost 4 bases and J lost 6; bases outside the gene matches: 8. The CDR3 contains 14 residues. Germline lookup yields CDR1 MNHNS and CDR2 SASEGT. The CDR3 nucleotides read TGTGCCAGCAGTGTAGGACAGGTTCCCGATGGCTACACCTTC. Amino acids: CASSVGQVPDGYTF.

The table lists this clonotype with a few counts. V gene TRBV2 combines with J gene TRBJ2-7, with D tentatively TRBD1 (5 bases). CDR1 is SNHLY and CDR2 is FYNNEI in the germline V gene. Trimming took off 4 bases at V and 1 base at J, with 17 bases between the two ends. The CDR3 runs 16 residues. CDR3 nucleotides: TGTGCCAGCAGTGGGGTAATCTCCCAGGGATCCTACGAGCAGTACTTC. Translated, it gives CASSGVISQGSYEQYF.

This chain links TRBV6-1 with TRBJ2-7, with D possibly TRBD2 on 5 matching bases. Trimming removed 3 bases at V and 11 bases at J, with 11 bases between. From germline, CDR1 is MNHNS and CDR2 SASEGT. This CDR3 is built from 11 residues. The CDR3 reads CASSDLGREYF. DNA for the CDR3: TGTGCCAGCAGTGACTTGGGGAGAGAGTACTTC.

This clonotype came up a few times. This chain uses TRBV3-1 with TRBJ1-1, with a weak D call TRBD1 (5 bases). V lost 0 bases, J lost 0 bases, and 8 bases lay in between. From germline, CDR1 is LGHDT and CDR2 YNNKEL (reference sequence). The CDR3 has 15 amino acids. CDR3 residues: CASSQDWGMNTEAFF. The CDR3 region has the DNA TGTGCCAGCAGCCAAGATTGGGGGATGAACACTGAAGCTTTCTTT.

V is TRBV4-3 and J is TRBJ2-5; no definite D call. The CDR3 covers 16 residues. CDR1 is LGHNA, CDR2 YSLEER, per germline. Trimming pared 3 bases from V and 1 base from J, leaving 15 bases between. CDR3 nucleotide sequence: TGCGCCAGCAGCCATTCTTCTAGAGTAAGCCAAGAGACCCAGTACTTC. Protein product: CASSHSSRVSQETQYF.

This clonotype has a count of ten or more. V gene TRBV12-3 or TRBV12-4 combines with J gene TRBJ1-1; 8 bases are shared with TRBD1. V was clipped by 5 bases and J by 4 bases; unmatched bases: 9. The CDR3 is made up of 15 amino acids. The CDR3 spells CASSTYRGIITEAFF. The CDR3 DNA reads TGTGCCAGCAGTACCTACAGGGGGATAATCACTGAAGCTTTCTTT.